This T cell receptor (beta chain) is from a study of post-analysis software for immune sequencing data. Study in general: The disease courses spanned relapsing-remitting, secondary progressive and progressive-relapsing forms of multiple sclerosis. Study conclusions and caveats: In patients, TRBV5-6, TRBV5-1 and TRBV20-1 belonged to four or five TRBV segments found more frequently than in controls.

Libraries were made from TCR beta cDNA, and they carried unique molecular identifiers. In TCRdb, the PCR reads were re-called with MiXCR into one record per CDR3 protein. The table records about 540,000 distinct CDR3 sequences, 34% of them present only once. The CDR3 has 20 residues. Germline CDR1 and CDR2: DFQATT and SNEGSKA (reference sequence). V trimming: 0 bases; J trimming: 1 base; junction bases outside the gene matches: 14. Details on this clonotype: Its specificity is not known.

The J gene is TRBJ2-2, the V gene TRBV20-1; 10 nucleotides line up with TRBD2. This receptor was identified in a girl between 2 and 17 years old with multiple sclerosis. The sequencing input was blood. The CDR3 loop is CSARDLGGLAGDMNTGELFF. As DNA, the CDR3 is TGCAGTGCTAGAGATCTCGGGGGGCTAGCGGGGGATATGAACACCGGGGAGCTGTTTTTT.